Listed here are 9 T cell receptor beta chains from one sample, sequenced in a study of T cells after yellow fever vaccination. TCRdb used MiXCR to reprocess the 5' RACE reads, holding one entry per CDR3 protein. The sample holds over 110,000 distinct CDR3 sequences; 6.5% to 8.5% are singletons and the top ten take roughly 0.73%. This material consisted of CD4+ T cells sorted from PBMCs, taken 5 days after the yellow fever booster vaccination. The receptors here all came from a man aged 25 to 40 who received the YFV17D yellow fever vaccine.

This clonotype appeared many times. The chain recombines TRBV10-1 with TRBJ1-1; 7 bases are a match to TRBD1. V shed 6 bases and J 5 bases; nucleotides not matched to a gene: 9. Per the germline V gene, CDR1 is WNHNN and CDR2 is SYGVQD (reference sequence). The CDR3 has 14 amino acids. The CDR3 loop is CASSVRQGGTEAFF. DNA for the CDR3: TGCGCCAGCAGCGTCCGACAGGGCGGGACTGAAGCTTTCTTT.

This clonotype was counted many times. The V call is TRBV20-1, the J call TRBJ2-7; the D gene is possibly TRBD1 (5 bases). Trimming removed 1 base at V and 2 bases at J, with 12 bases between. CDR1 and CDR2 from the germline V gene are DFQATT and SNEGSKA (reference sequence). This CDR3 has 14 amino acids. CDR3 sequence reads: CSARGRDVPYEQYF. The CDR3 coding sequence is TGCAGTGCTAGAGGCAGGGATGTACCCTACGAGCAGTACTTC.

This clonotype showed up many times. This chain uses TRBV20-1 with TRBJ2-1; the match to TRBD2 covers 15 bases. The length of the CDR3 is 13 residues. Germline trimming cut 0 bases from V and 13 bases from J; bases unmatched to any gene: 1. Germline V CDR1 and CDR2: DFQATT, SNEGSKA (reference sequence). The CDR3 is CSAREGLAGGQFF. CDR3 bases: TGCAGTGCTAGAGAGGGACTAGCGGGAGGTCAGTTCTTC.

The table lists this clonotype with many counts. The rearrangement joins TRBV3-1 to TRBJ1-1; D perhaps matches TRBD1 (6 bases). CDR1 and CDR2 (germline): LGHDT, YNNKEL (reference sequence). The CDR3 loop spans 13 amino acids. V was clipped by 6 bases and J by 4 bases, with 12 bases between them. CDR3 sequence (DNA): TGTGCCAGCAGGACCAAGGGGGGCACTGAAGCTTTCTTT. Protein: CASRTKGGTEAFF.

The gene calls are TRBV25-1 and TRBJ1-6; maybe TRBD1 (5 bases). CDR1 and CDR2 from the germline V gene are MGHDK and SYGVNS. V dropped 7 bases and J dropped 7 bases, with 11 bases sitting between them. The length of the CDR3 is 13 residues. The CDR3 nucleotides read TGTGCCAGCACGGGACGGCGAAATTCACCCCTCCACTTT. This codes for CASTGRRNSPLHF. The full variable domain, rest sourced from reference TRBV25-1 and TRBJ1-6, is EADIYQTPRYLVIGTGKKITLECSQTMGHDKMYWYQQDPGMELHLIHYSYGVNSTEKGDLSSESTVSRIRTEHFPLTLESARPSHTSQYLCASTGRRNSPLHFGNGTRLTVT.

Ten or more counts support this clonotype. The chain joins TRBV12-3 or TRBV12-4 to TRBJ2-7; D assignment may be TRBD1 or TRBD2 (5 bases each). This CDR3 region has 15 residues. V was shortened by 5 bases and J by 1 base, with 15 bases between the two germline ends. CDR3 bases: TGTGCCAGCAGTCCCCGAGGGACGGGTTCCTACGAGCAGTACTTC. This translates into CASSPRGTGSYEQYF.

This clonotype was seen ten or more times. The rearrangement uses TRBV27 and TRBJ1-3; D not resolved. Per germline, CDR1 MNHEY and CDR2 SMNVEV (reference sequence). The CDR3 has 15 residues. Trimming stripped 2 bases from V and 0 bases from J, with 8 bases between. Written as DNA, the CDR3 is TGTGCCAGCAGTTTAGGCGGCTACTCTGGAAACACCATATATTTT. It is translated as CASSLGGYSGNTIYF.

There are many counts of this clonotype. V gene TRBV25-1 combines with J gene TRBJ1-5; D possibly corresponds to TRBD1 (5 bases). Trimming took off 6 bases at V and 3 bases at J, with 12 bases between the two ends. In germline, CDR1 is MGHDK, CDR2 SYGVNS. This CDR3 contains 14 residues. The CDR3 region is CASREAGNNQPQHF. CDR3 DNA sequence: TGTGCCAGCAGGGAAGCAGGGAACAATCAGCCCCAGCATTTT.

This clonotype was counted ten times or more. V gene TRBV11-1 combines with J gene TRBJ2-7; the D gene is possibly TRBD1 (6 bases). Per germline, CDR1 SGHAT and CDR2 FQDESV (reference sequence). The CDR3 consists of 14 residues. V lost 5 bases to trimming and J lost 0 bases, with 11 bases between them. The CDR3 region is CASSPYRVSYEQYF. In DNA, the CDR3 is TGTGCCAGCAGCCCTTACAGGGTCTCCTACGAGCAGTACTTC. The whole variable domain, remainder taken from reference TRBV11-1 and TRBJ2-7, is EAEVAQSPRYKITEKSQAVAFWCDPISGHATLYWYRQILGQGPELLVQFQDESVVDDSQLPKDRFSAERLKGVDSTLKIQPAELGDSAMYLCASSPYRVSYEQYFGPGTRLTVT.